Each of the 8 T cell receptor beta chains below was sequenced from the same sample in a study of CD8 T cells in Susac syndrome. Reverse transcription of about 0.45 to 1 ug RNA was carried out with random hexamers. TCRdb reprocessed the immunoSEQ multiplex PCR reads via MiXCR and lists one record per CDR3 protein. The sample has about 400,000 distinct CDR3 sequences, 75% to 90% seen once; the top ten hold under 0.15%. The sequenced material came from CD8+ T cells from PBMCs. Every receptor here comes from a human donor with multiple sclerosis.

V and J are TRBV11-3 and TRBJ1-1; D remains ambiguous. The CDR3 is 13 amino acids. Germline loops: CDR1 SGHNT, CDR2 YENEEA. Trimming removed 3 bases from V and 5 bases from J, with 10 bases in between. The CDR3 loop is CASSLAETTEAFF. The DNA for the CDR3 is TGTGCCAGCAGCTTGGCTGAGACGACTGAAGCTTTCTTT.

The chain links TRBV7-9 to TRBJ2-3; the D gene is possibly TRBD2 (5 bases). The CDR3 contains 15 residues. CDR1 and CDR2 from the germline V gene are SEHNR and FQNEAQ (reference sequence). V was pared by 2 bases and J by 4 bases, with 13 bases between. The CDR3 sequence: CASSLPGMGADTQYF. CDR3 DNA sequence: TGTGCCAGCAGCTTACCGGGAATGGGCGCAGATACGCAGTATTTT.

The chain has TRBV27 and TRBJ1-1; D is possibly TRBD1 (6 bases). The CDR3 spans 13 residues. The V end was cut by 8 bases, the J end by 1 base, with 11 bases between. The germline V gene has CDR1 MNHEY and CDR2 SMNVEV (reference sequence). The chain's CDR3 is CASGVTGNTEAFF. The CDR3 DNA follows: TGTGCCAGCGGAGTGACAGGGAACACTGAAGCTTTCTTT.

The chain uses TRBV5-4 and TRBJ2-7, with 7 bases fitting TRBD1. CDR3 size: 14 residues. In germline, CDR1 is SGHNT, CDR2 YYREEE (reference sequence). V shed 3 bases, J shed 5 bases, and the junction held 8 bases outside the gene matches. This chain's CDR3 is CASSYTGDKNEQYF. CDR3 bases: TGTGCCAGCAGCTACACAGGGGACAAGAACGAGCAGTACTTC.

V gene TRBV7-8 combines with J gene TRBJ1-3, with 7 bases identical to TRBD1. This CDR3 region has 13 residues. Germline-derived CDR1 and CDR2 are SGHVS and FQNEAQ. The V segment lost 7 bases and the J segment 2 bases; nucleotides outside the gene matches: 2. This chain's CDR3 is CASMRGPGNTIYF. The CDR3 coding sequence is TGTGCCAGCATGAGGGGGCCTGGAAACACCATATATTTT.

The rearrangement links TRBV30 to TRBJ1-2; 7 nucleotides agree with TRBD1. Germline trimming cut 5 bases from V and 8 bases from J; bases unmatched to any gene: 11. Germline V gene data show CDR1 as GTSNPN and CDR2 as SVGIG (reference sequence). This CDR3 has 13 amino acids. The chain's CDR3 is CAWEVTGAHGYTF. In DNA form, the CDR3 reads TGTGCCTGGGAAGTCACAGGGGCTCACGGCTACACCTTC.

The CDR3 spells CASSSSSGRIDTQYF. In nucleotides, the CDR3 is TGTGCCAGCAGCTCATCTAGCGGGAGGATAGATACGCAGTATTTT. The rearrangement joins TRBV5-6 to TRBJ2-3; the match to TRBD2 covers 11 bases. Losses at the gene ends were 3 bases for V and 5 bases for J; bases not matched to a gene: 5. The CDR3 totals 15 residues. Germline V gives CDR1 SGHDT, CDR2 YYEEEE.

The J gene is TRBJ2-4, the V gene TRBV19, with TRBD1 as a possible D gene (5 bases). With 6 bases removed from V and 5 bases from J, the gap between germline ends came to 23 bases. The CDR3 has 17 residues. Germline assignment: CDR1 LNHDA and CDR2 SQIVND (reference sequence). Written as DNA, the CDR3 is TGTGCCAGTAGGAGAGAAGACAGCATATGGCATGAAAACATTCAGTACTTC. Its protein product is CASRREDSIWHENIQYF. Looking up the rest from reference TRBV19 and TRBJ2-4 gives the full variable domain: DGGITQSPKYLFRKEGQNVTLSCEQNLNHDAMYWYRQDPGQGLRLIYYSQIVNDFQKGDIAEGYSVSREKKESFPLTVTSAQKNPTAFYLCASRREDSIWHENIQYFGAGTRLSVL.